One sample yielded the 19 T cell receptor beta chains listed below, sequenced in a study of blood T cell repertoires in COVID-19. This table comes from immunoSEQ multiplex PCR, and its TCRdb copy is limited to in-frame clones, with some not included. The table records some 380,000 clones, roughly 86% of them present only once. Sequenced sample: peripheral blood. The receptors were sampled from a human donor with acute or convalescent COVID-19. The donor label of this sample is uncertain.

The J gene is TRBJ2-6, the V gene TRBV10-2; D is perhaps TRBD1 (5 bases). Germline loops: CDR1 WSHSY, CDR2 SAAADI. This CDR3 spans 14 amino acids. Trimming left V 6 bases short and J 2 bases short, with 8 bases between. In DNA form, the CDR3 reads TGCGCCAGCAGACAGGCGGCTGGGGCCAACGTCCTGACTTTC. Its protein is CASRQAAGANVLTF.

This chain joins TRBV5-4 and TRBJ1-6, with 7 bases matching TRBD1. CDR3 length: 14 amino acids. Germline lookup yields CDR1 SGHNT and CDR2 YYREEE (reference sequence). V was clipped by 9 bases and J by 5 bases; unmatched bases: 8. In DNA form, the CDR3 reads TGTGCCACCTCAACCCAGGGGGATAATTCACCCCTCCACTTT. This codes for CATSTQGDNSPLHF.

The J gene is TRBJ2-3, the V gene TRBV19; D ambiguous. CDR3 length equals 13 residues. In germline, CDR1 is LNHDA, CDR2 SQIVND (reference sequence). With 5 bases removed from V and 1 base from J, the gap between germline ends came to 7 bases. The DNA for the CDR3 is TGTGCCAGTAGTCCCCGGGGCACAGATACGCAGTATTTT. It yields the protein CASSPRGTDTQYF.

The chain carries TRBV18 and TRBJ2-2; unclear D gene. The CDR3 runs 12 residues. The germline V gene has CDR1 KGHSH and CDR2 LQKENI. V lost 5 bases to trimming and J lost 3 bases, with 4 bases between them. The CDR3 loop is CASSSDTGELFF. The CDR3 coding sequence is TGTGCCAGCTCATCCGACACCGGGGAGCTGTTTTTT. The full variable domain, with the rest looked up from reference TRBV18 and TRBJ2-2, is NAGVMQNPRHLVRRRGQEARLRCSPMKGHSHVYWYRQLPEEGLKFMVYLQKENIIDESGMPKERFSAEFPKEGPSILRIQQVVRGDSAAYFCASSSDTGELFFGEGSRLTVL.

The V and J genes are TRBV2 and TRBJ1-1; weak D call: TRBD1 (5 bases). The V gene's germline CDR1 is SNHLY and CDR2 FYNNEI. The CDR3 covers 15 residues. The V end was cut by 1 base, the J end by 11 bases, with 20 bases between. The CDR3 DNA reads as TGTGCCAGCAGTGAAGTCGGTGGACAAGGAGTGGCGGCTTTCTTT. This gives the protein CASSEVGGQGVAAFF.

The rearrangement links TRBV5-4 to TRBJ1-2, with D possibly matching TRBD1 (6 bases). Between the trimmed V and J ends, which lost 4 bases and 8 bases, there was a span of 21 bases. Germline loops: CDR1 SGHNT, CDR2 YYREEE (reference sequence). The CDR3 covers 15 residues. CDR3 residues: CASSPDTQGRKGYTF. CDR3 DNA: TGTGCCAGCAGCCCCGATACACAGGGACGAAAGGGCTACACCTTC.

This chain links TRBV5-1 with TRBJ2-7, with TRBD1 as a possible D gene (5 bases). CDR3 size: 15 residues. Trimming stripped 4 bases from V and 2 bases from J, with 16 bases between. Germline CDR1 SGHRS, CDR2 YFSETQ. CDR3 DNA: TGCGCCAGCAGCCCCAGGGCAGGGTCCACCTACGAGCAGTACTTC. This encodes CASSPRAGSTYEQYF.

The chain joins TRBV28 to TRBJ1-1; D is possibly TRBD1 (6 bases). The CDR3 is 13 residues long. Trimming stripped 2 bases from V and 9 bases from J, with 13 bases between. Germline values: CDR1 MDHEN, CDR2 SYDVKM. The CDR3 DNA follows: TGTGCCAGCAGTTTACCAGGGGTTTTACAAGCTTTCTTT. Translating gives CASSLPGVLQAFF.

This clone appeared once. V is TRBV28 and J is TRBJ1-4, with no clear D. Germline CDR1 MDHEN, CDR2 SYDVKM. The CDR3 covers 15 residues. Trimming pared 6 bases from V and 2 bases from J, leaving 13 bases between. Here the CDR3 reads CASSNPDGTNEKLFF. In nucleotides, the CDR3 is TGTGCCAGCAGCAACCCCGACGGGACTAATGAAAAACTGTTTTTT.

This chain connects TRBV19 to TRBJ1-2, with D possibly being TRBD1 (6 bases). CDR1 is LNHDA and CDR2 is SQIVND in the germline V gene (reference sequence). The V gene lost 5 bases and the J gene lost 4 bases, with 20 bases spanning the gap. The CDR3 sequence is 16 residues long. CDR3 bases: TGTGCCAGTAGTCCTCCCAGGGGATCGGTAGGCTATGGCTACACCTTC. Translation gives CASSPPRGSVGYGYTF.

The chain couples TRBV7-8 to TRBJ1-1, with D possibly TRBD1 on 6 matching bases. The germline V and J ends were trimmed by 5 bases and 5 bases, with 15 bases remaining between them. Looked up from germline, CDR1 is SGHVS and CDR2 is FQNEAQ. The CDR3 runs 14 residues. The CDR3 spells CASSPRTVRTEAFF. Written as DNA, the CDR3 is TGTGCCAGCAGCCCCAGGACAGTCCGTACTGAAGCTTTCTTT.

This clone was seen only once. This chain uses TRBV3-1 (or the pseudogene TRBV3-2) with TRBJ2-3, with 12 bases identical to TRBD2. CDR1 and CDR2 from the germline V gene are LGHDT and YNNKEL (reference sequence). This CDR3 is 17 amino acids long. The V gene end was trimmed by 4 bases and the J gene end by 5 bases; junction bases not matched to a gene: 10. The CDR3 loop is CASSLKSSGGARDTQYF. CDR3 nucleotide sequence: TGTGCCAGCAGCCTCAAATCTAGCGGGGGGGCCAGAGATACGCAGTATTTT.

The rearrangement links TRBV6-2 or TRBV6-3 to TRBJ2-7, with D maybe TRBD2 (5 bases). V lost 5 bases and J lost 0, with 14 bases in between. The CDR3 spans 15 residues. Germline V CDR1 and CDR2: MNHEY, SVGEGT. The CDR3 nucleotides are TGTGCCAGCAGTGGGGAGTTGGGCCTCTCCTACGAGCAGTACTTC. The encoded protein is CASSGELGLSYEQYF.

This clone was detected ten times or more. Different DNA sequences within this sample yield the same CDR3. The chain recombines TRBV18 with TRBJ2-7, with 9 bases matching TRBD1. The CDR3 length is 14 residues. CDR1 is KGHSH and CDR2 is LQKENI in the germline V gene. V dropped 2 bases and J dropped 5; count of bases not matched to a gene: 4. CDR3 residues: CASSPGTGSHEQYF. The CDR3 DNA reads TGTGCCAGCTCACCAGGGACAGGGAGCCACGAGCAGTACTTC.

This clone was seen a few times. CDR3 loop: CAISSFDRGDGYTF. The CDR3 DNA reads TGTGCCATCAGTTCCTTTGACAGGGGCGATGGCTACACCTTC. The V gene is TRBV10-3, the J gene TRBJ1-2, with 8 bases aligning to TRBD1. This CDR3 is built from 14 residues. Germline CDR1 is ENHRY and CDR2 is SYGVKD. J gave up 6 bases and V 5 bases, and 8 bases lay outside the gene matches.

CDR3 sequence reads: CASSLGGGSRRDTQYF. In nucleotides, the CDR3 is TGCGCCAGCAGCCTGGGGGGCGGGAGTCGGAGAGATACGCAGTATTTT. J is TRBJ2-3 and V is TRBV5-1; maybe TRBD2 (7 bases). CDR3 length equals 16 residues. Trimming removed 4 bases from V and 5 bases from J, with 20 bases in between. Germline-derived CDR1 and CDR2 are SGHRS and YFSETQ.

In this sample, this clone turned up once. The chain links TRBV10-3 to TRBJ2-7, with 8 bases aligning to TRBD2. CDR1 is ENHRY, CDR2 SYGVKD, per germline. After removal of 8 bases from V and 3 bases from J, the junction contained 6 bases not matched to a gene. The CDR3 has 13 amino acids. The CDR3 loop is CAISAGANYEQYF. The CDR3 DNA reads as TGTGCCATCTCAGCGGGAGCCAACTACGAGCAGTACTTC.

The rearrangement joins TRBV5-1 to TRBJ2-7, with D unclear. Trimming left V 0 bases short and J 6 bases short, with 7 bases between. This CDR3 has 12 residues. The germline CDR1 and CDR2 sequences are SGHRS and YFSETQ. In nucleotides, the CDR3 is TGCGCCAGCAGCTTGGCCGGGTCCGAGCAGTACTTC. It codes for CASSLAGSEQYF.

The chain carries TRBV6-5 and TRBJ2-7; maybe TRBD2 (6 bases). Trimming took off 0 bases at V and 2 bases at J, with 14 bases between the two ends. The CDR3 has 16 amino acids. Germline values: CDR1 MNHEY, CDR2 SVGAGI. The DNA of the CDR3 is TGTGCCAGCAGTTACTCTCCAAGCGGGCTTCCCTACGAGCAGTACTTC. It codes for CASSYSPSGLPYEQYF.